Listed below are T cell receptor beta chains from one sample, sequenced in a study of blood T cell repertoires in COVID-19. TCRdb keeps only in-frame clones here, not all; method: immunoSEQ multiplex PCR. The sample lists 50,000 to 75,000 clones, approximately 79% occurring once. The source material was peripheral blood. These receptors all come from a man between 60 and 75 years old with acute or convalescent COVID-19. Each CDR3 is given with its conserved first and last residue. A D gene is named only where the DNA matches it firmly. Size is omitted from some rows. Given values are once, few, many or a class for expanded clones.

j_gene	d_gene	v_gene	abundance	CDR3nt	CDR3aa
TRBJ2-7	TRBD2	TRBV4-2	NA	TGTGCCAGCAGCCGGGAGCCCTCCGGGACTAGCAGCTACGAGCAGTACTTC	CASSREPSGTSSYEQYF
TRBJ1-4	NA	TRBV28	NA	TGTGCCAGCAGTTTATCGGCGGCAGGGGACGAAAAACTGTTTTTT	CASSLSAAGDEKLFF
TRBJ1-4	TRBD1	TRBV6-5	NA	TGTGCCAGCAGTTACTCTGGGGACAGACAACCTGAAAAACTGTTTTTT	CASSYSGDRQPEKLFF
TRBJ2-7	TRBD1	TRBV18	NA	TGTGCCAGCTCACCAGGGACAGGGTTCGAGCAGTACTTC	CASSPGTGFEQYF
TRBJ1-2	NA	TRBV7-9	NA	TGTGCCAGCAGCGTGGGACAAAACTATGGCTACACCTTC	CASSVGQNYGYTF
TRBJ2-1	TRBD2	TRBV13	NA	TGTGCCAGCAAGGGGCGGGAGTCCTACAATGAGCAGTTCTTC	CASKGRESYNEQFF
TRBJ1-2	NA	TRBV28	NA	TGTGCCAGCAGTAGAACAGGGTACTATGGCTACACCTTC	CASSRTGYYGYTF
TRBJ2-1	TRBD2	TRBV27	NA	TGTGCCAGCAACCTGCGGGAGAGCACCTACAATGAGCAGTTCTTC	CASNLRESTYNEQFF
TRBJ2-1	TRBD2	TRBV7-9	NA	TGTGCCAGCAGCCCACCGACCCCGGGAGGCGGTGAGCAGTTCTTC	CASSPPTPGGGEQFF
TRBJ1-2	NA	TRBV19	NA	TGTGCCAGTACCCCGGACAGAAACTATGGCTACACCTTC	CASTPDRNYGYTF
TRBJ2-7	TRBD2	TRBV11-2	NA	TGTGCCAGCAGCACGGGACTAGCGGGAGAATCCGAGCAGTACTTC	CASSTGLAGESEQYF
TRBJ1-6	TRBD1	TRBV4-3	NA	TGCGCCAGCAGCCAGGATCTACAGGGGGCATATTCACCCCTCCACTTT	CASSQDLQGAYSPLHF
TRBJ2-3	NA	TRBV11-2	once	TGTGCCAGCAGGGGCGCGGAGGCTGGGGATACGCAGTATTTT	CASRGAEAGDTQYF
TRBJ2-7	TRBD2	TRBV5-6	NA	TGTGCCAGCAGTTCCAGGGAGGGGCTTTACGAGCAGTACTTC	CASSSREGLYEQYF
TRBJ1-2	NA	TRBV11-2	few	TGTGCCAGCAGCTTGGCTATCCAGGGAAGCGGCTACACCTTC	CASSLAIQGSGYTF
TRBJ2-1	NA	TRBV19	NA	TGTGCCAGTAGACGCGGTTCCTACAATGAGCAGTTCTTC	CASRRGSYNEQFF